This T cell receptor (beta chain) was identified in a study of human T cells and chemical hapten exposure. MiXCR, run by TCRdb on the RACE reads, gives a single entry per CDR3 protein. The table includes under 60,000 distinct CDR3 sequences, around a tenth detected once. This CDR3 is 15 amino acids long. The J segment lost 4 bases and the V segment lost 5 bases, leaving 7 bases of the junction unmatched. The germline CDR1 and CDR2 sequences are MNHEY and SVGAGI. As for time point: pre-sensitization, week 0. Treatment here: therapeutic diphenylcyclopropenone sensitization with weekly scalp DPC. From whole blood left unfractionated, total RNA was extracted.

The receptor was isolated from a woman aged 30 to 39 with alopecia areata. Some clones in this sample may be carry-over from other donors' samples. The sequencing here drew on whole blood, taken in connection with sensitization to the hapten diphenylcyclopropenone (DPC). The V and J genes are TRBV6-5 and TRBJ2-5, with TRBD1 matching over 10 bases. The CDR3 reads CASSRQGQGIETQYF. CDR3 DNA sequence: TGTGCCAGCAGTCGACAGGGACAGGGGATAGAGACCCAGTACTTC.